This TCR beta chain was observed in a study of naive and memory T cell subsets. The beta constant-region primer was an equimolar mix of two oligonucleotides covering TRBC1 and TRBC2. The ligated cDNA underwent four PCR rounds using SP2 and nested alpha and beta constant-region primers. TCRdb re-derived calls from the UMI-ligation and nested PCR reads in MiXCR, one entry per CDR3 protein. The table records roughly 91,000 distinct CDR3 sequences, around 13% of them present only once. V shed 0 bases and J shed 3 bases, with 12 bases lying between them. The germline CDR1 and CDR2 sequences are LNHNV and YYDKDF (reference sequence). There are 16 residues in the CDR3. This clonotype turned up a few times.

The J gene is TRBJ1-5, the V gene TRBV15, with unresolved D. The receptor comes from a human donor in good health. The sequenced sample consisted of central memory CD4+ T cells from blood. The CDR3 nucleotides are TGTGCCACCAGCAGAGATAATTCCAGGTCCAATCAGCCCCAGCATTTT. It encodes CATSRDNSRSNQPQHF.